The 28 T cell receptor beta chains presented below share a single source sample, sequenced in a study of Ad26.COV2.S vaccination and SARS-CoV-2 variants. The assay was immunoSEQ multiplex PCR, and TCRdb's table has in-frame clones only and misses some. The sample includes more than 300,000 clones, just over 85% of them seen just once. Treatment denoted: over 15 received Ad26.COV2.S at low or high dose, single or two shots; roughly five received placebo; per-sample allocation not given. Sampling was performed 63 days after the first vaccine or placebo injection. The sequencing used peripheral blood, collected in a trial of Ad26.COV2.S vaccine versus placebo. These receptors all stem from a person between 18 and 65 years old who received the Ad26.COV2.S COVID-19 vaccine or a placebo.

The genes are TRBV9 and TRBJ1-6; the match to TRBD1 covers 7 bases. Germline V gene lookup returns CDR1 SGDLS and CDR2 YYNGEE. The length of the CDR3 is 15 residues. J was trimmed by 9 bases and V by 2 bases; bases with no gene match: 8. The CDR3 bases are TGTGCCAGCAGCGTCTCGAGCGCAGGGGGTTCACCCCTCCACTTT. Its protein is CASSVSSAGGSPLHF.

The V gene is TRBV19, the J gene TRBJ1-6; no definite D call. Germline values: CDR1 LNHDA, CDR2 SQIVND (reference sequence). V shed 7 bases and J shed 9 bases, with 13 bases lying between them. The CDR3 contains 13 residues. CDR3 sequence: CASNHVGISPLHF. The DNA of the CDR3 is TGTGCCAGTAACCATGTGGGCATTTCACCCCTCCACTTT. Combining the CDR3 with reference TRBV19 and TRBJ1-6 gives the whole variable domain DGGITQSPKYLFRKEGQNVTLSCEQNLNHDAMYWYRQDPGQGLRLIYYSQIVNDFQKGDIAEGYSVSREKKESFPLTVTSAQKNPTAFYLCASNHVGISPLHFGNGTRLTVT.

The V and J genes are TRBV5-6 and TRBJ2-7; D perhaps matches TRBD2 (6 bases). The CDR3 runs to 14 residues. V was trimmed by 2 bases and J by 3 bases, leaving 12 bases between them. Germline CDR1 SGHDT, CDR2 YYEEEE. The CDR3, as DNA: TGTGCCAGCAGCTTAGGTCTGGGAGGCTACGAGCAGTACTTC. This codes for CASSLGLGGYEQYF.

The chain combines TRBV7-9 with TRBJ1-2, with TRBD1 matching 9 bases. V shed 3 bases, J shed 7 bases, and the junction held 0 bases outside the gene matches. Germline CDR1 SEHNR, CDR2 FQNEAQ (reference sequence). The CDR3 extends over 12 amino acids. For the CDR3, the DNA is TGTGCCAGCAGCTTGGACAGGGGTGGCTACACCTTC. It is translated as CASSLDRGGYTF.

The chain is built from TRBV7-2 and TRBJ2-5; possible D gene TRBD2, 6 bases. Germline loops: CDR1 SGHTA, CDR2 FQGNSA. The CDR3 covers 15 residues. V dropped 3 bases and J dropped 2 bases, with 13 bases sitting between them. The CDR3 is CASSFTRRGQETQYF. CDR3 bases: TGTGCCAGCAGCTTTACCAGGAGGGGTCAAGAGACCCAGTACTTC.

The V call is TRBV6-2 or TRBV6-3, the J call TRBJ2-7; weak D call: TRBD1 (7 bases). Trimming removed 5 bases from V and 6 bases from J, with 17 bases in between. CDR3 length equals 14 residues. Germline V gives CDR1 MNHEY, CDR2 SVGEGT. The CDR3 nucleotides are TGTGCCAGCAGTAGGGGGGACAGACTTGCCGAGCAGTACTTC. It encodes CASSRGDRLAEQYF.

This rearrangement joins TRBV19 to TRBJ1-5; D not certain. Trimming took 5 bases from V and 4 from J, leaving 12 bases between them. This CDR3 contains 14 residues. The V gene's germline CDR1 is LNHDA and CDR2 SQIVND (reference sequence). CDR3 protein: CASSATQGNQPQHF. The DNA for the CDR3 is TGTGCCAGTAGTGCTACGCAAGGGAATCAGCCCCAGCATTTT.

Comment on this clone: The germline gene is not matched at one end of the junction; a read error may be the cause. This chain connects TRBV4-3 to TRBJ2-7, with 14 bases fitting TRBD2. This CDR3 has 14 residues. The germline V gene has CDR1 LGHNA and CDR2 YSLEER. The CDR3 region has the DNA TGCGCCAGCAGCCAAGCGACTAGCGGGGGGGACCTATATTTC. Protein product: CASSQATSGGDLYF.

This chain uses TRBV9 with TRBJ1-6; tentatively, D is TRBD1 (5 bases). CDR1 is SGDLS and CDR2 is YYNGEE in the germline V gene. V lost 3 bases and J lost 6, with 22 bases in between. The CDR3 is 18 residues long. The CDR3 DNA reads TGTGCCAGCAGCGCCGAGCCTGCGGGGGGGACCGGTAATTCACCCCTCCACTTT. Its protein is CASSAEPAGGTGNSPLHF.

The genes are TRBV18 and TRBJ2-1; D unclear. The CDR3 has 15 amino acids. Germline values: CDR1 KGHSH, CDR2 LQKENI. Trimming shortened V by 5 bases and J by 4 bases, and 15 bases separated the two germline ends. CDR3 coding DNA: TGTGCCAGCTCATTGCTCGGCTTTGAATACAATGAGCAGTTCTTC. Translation gives CASSLLGFEYNEQFF. The full variable domain, rest sourced from reference TRBV18 and TRBJ2-1, is NAGVMQNPRHLVRRRGQEARLRCSPMKGHSHVYWYRQLPEEGLKFMVYLQKENIIDESGMPKERFSAEFPKEGPSILRIQQVVRGDSAAYFCASSLLGFEYNEQFFGPGTRLTVL.

In its sample, this clone was seen once. The chain has TRBV15 and TRBJ1-2; no reliable D call. This CDR3 is built from 15 residues. CDR1 is LNHNV and CDR2 is YYDKDF in the germline V gene (reference sequence). V gave up 1 base and J gave up 2 bases, with 11 bases separating them. The CDR3 nucleotides are TGTGCCACCAGCAGAGGGCCCCCTGAGAACTATGGCTACACCTTC. The encoded protein is CATSRGPPENYGYTF.

The chain couples TRBV21-1 to TRBJ1-2; TRBD1 reflects the table's D call only, with no check against the DNA. TRBV21-1 counts as a pseudogene. The CDR3 totals 18 residues. This CDR3 reads CASSKRGQLPIPNYGYTF. As DNA, the CDR3 is TGTGCCAGCAGCAAAAGGGGGCAGCTCCCAATACCTAACTATGGCTACACCTTC.

This clone was seen just once. CDR3 nucleotide sequence: TGTGCCAGCAGCCTTTTTAGCGGGGGCCGGGGCACCGGGGAGCTGTTTTTT. This encodes CASSLFSGGRGTGELFF. This chain uses TRBV3-1 (or the pseudogene TRBV3-2) with TRBJ2-2; 9 nucleotides line up with TRBD2. The junction had 10 bases not matched to a gene; V was cut back by 4 bases and J by 4 bases. The CDR3 consists of 17 residues. Germline CDR1 LGHDT, CDR2 YNNKEL (reference sequence).

This chain joins TRBV14 and TRBJ1-1; TRBD1 matches 7 bases. Germline V gene lookup returns CDR1 SGHDN and CDR2 FVKESK. This CDR3 region has 14 residues. Trimming removed 5 bases from V and 1 base from J; junction bases left unmatched: 4. The CDR3 is CASSSRQGNTEAFF. The CDR3 DNA reads as TGTGCCAGCAGCTCGCGACAGGGGAACACTGAAGCTTTCTTT.

The genes are TRBV5-4 and TRBJ2-3, with 14 bases lining up with TRBD2. Trimming at V came to 4 bases and at J to 1 base, leaving 8 bases not matched to a gene. The CDR3 is 18 residues long. Germline V gene lookup returns CDR1 SGHNT and CDR2 YYREEE (reference sequence). CDR3 in DNA: TGTGCCAGCAGCCCCGGACTAGCGGGGGGACGAGGCACAGATACGCAGTATTTT. This gives the protein CASSPGLAGGRGTDTQYF.

This rearrangement joins TRBV4-3 to TRBJ2-3, with D tentatively TRBD1 (7 bases). CDR1 is LGHNA and CDR2 is YSLEER in the germline V gene. V was cut by 0 bases and J by 6 bases, with 16 bases left in between. The length of the CDR3 is 16 residues. The CDR3 nucleotides read TGCGCCAGCAGCCAAGATGGAGGGGGCAGGTGGGATACGCAGTATTTT. Its protein product is CASSQDGGGRWDTQYF.

V is TRBV3-1 (or the pseudogene TRBV3-2) and J is TRBJ2-1; D not certain. Trimming cost V 3 bases and J 9 bases, with 6 bases left between them. The CDR3 totals 11 residues. The germline V gene has CDR1 LGHDT and CDR2 YNNKEL (reference sequence). In DNA, the CDR3 is TGTGCCAGCAGCCAGGGAAGTGAGCAGTTCTTC. Protein sequence: CASSQGSEQFF.

The rearrangement links TRBV10-3 to TRBJ2-5; no firm D call. CDR1 and CDR2 (germline): ENHRY, SYGVKD. The V and J ends lost 2 bases and 6 bases respectively, with 10 bases between them. There are 13 residues in the CDR3. The CDR3 nucleotides are TGTGCCATCAGTGAGCCCGGACGGAAGACCCAGTACTTC. As protein: CAISEPGRKTQYF.

CDR3 amino acids: CASSVADRNYGYTF. DNA for the CDR3: TGTGCCAGCAGCGTAGCGGACCGCAACTATGGCTACACCTTC. J is TRBJ1-2 and V is TRBV9; D not resolved. The CDR3 spans 14 residues. Germline loops: CDR1 SGDLS, CDR2 YYNGEE. Trimming shortened V by 0 bases and J by 2 bases, and 8 bases separated the two germline ends.

This clone has a single count. V usage is TRBV30 and J usage is TRBJ1-1, with no clear D. The CDR3 is made up of 16 amino acids. Per germline, CDR1 GTSNPN and CDR2 SVGIG (reference sequence). V shed 0 bases and J shed 2 bases, with 16 bases lying between them. The CDR3 spells CAWSVGGSGYNTEAFF. The CDR3 region has the DNA TGTGCCTGGAGTGTGGGAGGGTCAGGTTATAACACTGAAGCTTTCTTT.

J is TRBJ1-2 and V is TRBV20-1, with no clear D. The CDR3 is made up of 15 amino acids. V dropped 3 bases and J dropped 1 base, with 15 bases sitting between them. Per germline, CDR1 DFQATT and CDR2 SNEGSKA (reference sequence). The CDR3 bases are TGCAGTGCTAGTGCCACGGGAGGGATTAACTATGGCTACACCTTC. Translating it yields CSASATGGINYGYTF.

The CDR3: CASSLVGTSGWSEQYF. The CDR3, as DNA: TGTGCCAGCAGCTTAGTTGGGACTAGCGGGTGGAGCGAGCAGTACTTC. The gene calls are TRBV7-2 and TRBJ2-7; 12 bases line up with TRBD2. The CDR3 length is 16 residues. Germline loops: CDR1 SGHTA, CDR2 FQGNSA. Germline trimming cut 1 base from V and 6 bases from J; bases unmatched to any gene: 7.

This clone was recorded a few times. The genes are TRBV7-9 and TRBJ2-1, with TRBD2 matching over 13 bases. Germline values: CDR1 SEHNR, CDR2 FQNEAQ (reference sequence). The V and J ends lost 2 bases and 9 bases, in that order; junction bases with no gene match: 4. The CDR3 sequence is 15 residues long. The CDR3 coding sequence is TGTGCCAGCAGCTTAACTAGCGGGGGGGCCGGTGAGCAGTTCTTC. Protein sequence: CASSLTSGGAGEQFF. The full variable domain, rest sourced from reference TRBV7-9 and TRBJ2-1, is DTGVSQNPRHKITKRGQNVTFRCDPISEHNRLYWYRQTLGQGPEFLTYFQNEAQLEKSRLLSDRFSAERPKGSFSTLEIQRTEQGDSAMYLCASSLTSGGAGEQFFGPGTRLTVL.

This clone came up once. The chain joins TRBV5-1 to TRBJ2-1; D gene unclear. With 6 bases removed from V and 0 bases from J, the gap between germline ends came to 7 bases. CDR1 SGHRS and CDR2 YFSETQ come from the germline V gene. The CDR3 is made up of 13 amino acids. DNA for the CDR3: TGCGCCAGCACGACGGCCTCCTACAATGAGCAGTTCTTC. Its protein product is CASTTASYNEQFF. Variable domain in full (rest from reference TRBV5-1 and TRBJ2-1): KAGVTQTPRYLIKTRGQQVTLSCSPISGHRSVSWYQQTPGQGLQFLFEYFSETQRNKGNFPGRFSGRQFSNSRSEMNVSTLELGDSALYLCASTTASYNEQFFGPGTRLTVL.

This rearrangement joins TRBV7-8 to TRBJ2-3, with a possible D match to TRBD2 (6 bases). The CDR3 loop spans 18 amino acids. V was shortened by 2 bases and J by 1 base, with 19 bases between the two germline ends. CDR1 is SGHVS and CDR2 is FQNEAQ in the germline V gene. The CDR3 sequence is CASSLCFTSLDCTDTQYF. The CDR3 DNA reads as TGTGCCAGCAGCTTATGTTTCACTAGCCTCGACTGCACAGATACGCAGTATTTT.

CDR3 residues: CASSYSDYRGNEQFF. DNA for the CDR3: TGTGCCAGCAGTTACTCGGACTATAGGGGAAATGAGCAGTTCTTC. The V gene is TRBV6-5, the J gene TRBJ2-1; the D gene is possibly TRBD2 (6 bases). V lost 0 bases to trimming and J lost 7 bases, with 13 bases between them. The CDR3 extends over 15 amino acids. Germline V gene data show CDR1 as MNHEY and CDR2 as SVGAGI.

CDR3 residues: CASRTGGYEQYF. In nucleotides, the CDR3 is TGTGCCAGCAGGACAGGGGGCTACGAGCAGTACTTC. The chain employs TRBV2 and TRBJ2-7; 9 nucleotides match TRBD1. V dropped 6 bases and J dropped 3; count of bases not matched to a gene: 0. Germline CDR1 is SNHLY and CDR2 is FYNNEI. This CDR3 comprises 12 residues.

The chain uses TRBV7-8 and TRBJ2-1; D gene unclear. Germline V gene sequence: CDR1 SGHVS, CDR2 FQNEAQ. The CDR3 is 17 residues long. The ends were cut back, 2 bases at V and 4 bases at J, with 18 bases in the middle. The CDR3 bases are TGTGCCAGCAGCTTATTTCGGGCCCCCCGTATTTACAATGAGCAGTTCTTC. It specifies CASSLFRAPRIYNEQFF.